The 30 T cell receptor beta chains presented below share a single source sample, sequenced in a study of Ad26.COV2.S vaccination and SARS-CoV-2 variants. The treatment here: around 19 received Ad26.COV2.S at low or high dose, single or two shots; 5 received placebo; per-sample allocation not given. Sampling took place 63 days after the first vaccine or placebo injection. Data came from immunoSEQ multiplex PCR; TCRdb stores just in-frame clones and leaves some out. The table records 300,000 to 400,000 clones, about 86% of them present only once. The source was peripheral blood, collected in a trial of Ad26.COV2.S vaccine versus placebo. The origin of the receptors is a person aged 18 to 65 who received the Ad26.COV2.S COVID-19 vaccine or a placebo.

This clone was picked up one time. V gene TRBV5-4 combines with J gene TRBJ2-7; D unclear. Per the germline V gene, CDR1 is SGHNT and CDR2 is YYREEE (reference sequence). V shed 4 bases and J shed 3 bases, with 11 bases lying between them. The CDR3 is 13 amino acids. CDR3 region: CASSPDLDYEQYF. The CDR3, as DNA: TGTGCCAGCAGCCCGGACCTTGACTACGAGCAGTACTTC.

V is TRBV10-1 and J is TRBJ2-1; no definite D call. The CDR3 covers 14 residues. The ends were cut back, 5 bases at V and 1 base at J, with 9 bases in the middle. The V gene's germline CDR1 is WNHNN and CDR2 SYGVQD (reference sequence). DNA for the CDR3: TGCGCCAGCAGTAGAGGATGGTCCTACAATGAGCAGTTCTTC. Its protein is CASSRGWSYNEQFF.

This rearrangement joins TRBV5-1 to TRBJ2-7, with a possible D match to TRBD2 (6 bases). V lost 4 bases, J lost 0 bases, and 8 bases lay in between. Germline-derived CDR1 and CDR2 are SGHRS and YFSETQ. This CDR3 contains 13 residues. The CDR3 sequence is CASSGTSSYEQYF. CDR3 nucleotides: TGCGCCAGCAGCGGGACTTCCTCCTACGAGCAGTACTTC.

In its sample, this clone was seen once. This chain links TRBV6-4 with TRBJ1-4; D is unresolved. Trimming left V 0 bases short and J 10 bases short, with 15 bases between. The CDR3 covers 15 residues. Looked up from germline, CDR1 is MRHNA and CDR2 is SNTAGT. The CDR3 nucleotides are TGTGCCAGCAGTGACTCGACCCTTACCCACGGAAAACTGTTTTTT. This gives the protein CASSDSTLTHGKLFF.

The rearrangement uses TRBV15 and TRBJ2-3; TRBD2 might be the D (5 bases). The CDR3 consists of 17 residues. V dropped 1 base and J dropped 0 bases, with 14 bases sitting between them. Germline CDR1 reads LNHNV; CDR2 reads YYDKDF (reference sequence). The CDR3 sequence is CATSRVKRAFSTDTQYF. In DNA form, the CDR3 reads TGTGCCACCAGCAGAGTGAAGAGGGCTTTCAGCACAGATACGCAGTATTTT. The full variable domain, completed using reference TRBV15 and TRBJ2-3, is DAMVIQNPRYQVTQFGKPVTLSCSQTLNHNVMYWYQQKSSQAPKLLFHYYDKDFNNEADTPDNFQSRRPNTSFCFLDIRSPGLGDTAMYLCATSRVKRAFSTDTQYFGPGTRLTVL.

V usage is TRBV5-1 and J usage is TRBJ2-1; D call uncertain. CDR3 length: 16 residues. Trimming removed 4 bases at V and 2 bases at J, with 16 bases between. Germline V gives CDR1 SGHRS, CDR2 YFSETQ. The DNA of the CDR3 is TGCGCCAGCAGCCCGAGGCCAGAATTTGCCTACAATGAGCAGTTCTTC. The encoded protein is CASSPRPEFAYNEQFF.

DNA for the CDR3: TGTGCCAGCATCTTCGGGACTAGCTTCCTGACGAGCTCCTACAATGAGCAGTTCTTC. This translates into CASIFGTSFLTSSYNEQFF. The chain has TRBV7-9 and TRBJ2-1; 9 positions agree with TRBD2. V was clipped by 7 bases and J by 0 bases; unmatched bases: 16. The germline V gene has CDR1 SEHNR and CDR2 FQNEAQ (reference sequence). The CDR3 covers 19 residues.

A single count supports this clone. The chain is built from TRBV4-1 and TRBJ1-4, with D hard to call. The CDR3 is 12 residues long. Between the trimmed V and J ends, which lost 1 base and 6 bases, there was a span of 3 bases. The germline V gene has CDR1 MGHRA and CDR2 YSYEKL. The chain's CDR3 is CASSQAYEKLFF. CDR3 nucleotide sequence: TGCGCCAGCAGCCAAGCTTATGAAAAACTGTTTTTT.

The chain employs TRBV19 and TRBJ1-3; D is unclear. The CDR3 sequence is 13 residues long. Germline V lookup: CDR1 LNHDA, CDR2 SQIVND (reference sequence). V was trimmed by 7 bases and J by 3 bases, leaving 10 bases between them. The CDR3 protein is CASMAWYGNTIYF. DNA for the CDR3: TGTGCCAGTATGGCATGGTATGGAAACACCATATATTTT.

The V gene is TRBV7-6, the J gene TRBJ1-4, with a possible D match to TRBD1 (5 bases). This CDR3 has 16 residues. The germline V gene has CDR1 SGHVS and CDR2 FNYEAQ. Trimming removed 5 bases at V and 4 bases at J, with 17 bases between. The CDR3 DNA is TGTGCCAGCAGCACTGGGACGGCAAAATTTAATGAAAAACTGTTTTTT. Translation: CASSTGTAKFNEKLFF.

This chain links TRBV5-1 with TRBJ2-7; perhaps D is TRBD1 or TRBD2 (5 bases each). The ends were cut back, 4 bases at V and 4 bases at J, with 18 bases in the middle. Germline CDR1 SGHRS, CDR2 YFSETQ. The CDR3 is 15 amino acids. CDR3 region: CASSPGPRALYEQYF. CDR3 coding DNA: TGCGCCAGCAGCCCGGGGCCGAGGGCCCTTTACGAGCAGTACTTC.

Comments on this clone: Other DNA sequences in the same sample also yield this CDR3. The rearrangement uses TRBV7-2 and TRBJ2-1; possible D gene TRBD2, 6 bases. Germline loops: CDR1 SGHTA, CDR2 FQGNSA. V gave up 0 bases and J gave up 4 bases, with 7 bases separating them. The CDR3 length is 14 residues. The CDR3 here is CASSLAGGYNEQFF. Here the CDR3 DNA reads TGTGCCAGCAGCTTAGCGGGAGGATACAATGAGCAGTTCTTC.

The chain uses TRBV4-2 and TRBJ2-5, with 13 positions matching TRBD2. CDR3 size: 18 residues. Germline V CDR1 and CDR2: LGHNA, YNFKEQ. The V segment lost 6 bases and the J segment 2 bases; nucleotides outside the gene matches: 12. In DNA form, the CDR3 reads TGTGCCAGCAGGAAATCGGGTCAACTAGCGGGGGGGCAAGAGACCCAGTACTTC. This sequence encodes CASRKSGQLAGGQETQYF.

V is TRBV9 and J is TRBJ2-3, with 8 bases fitting TRBD2. The CDR3 length is 17 residues. The germline V gene encodes CDR1 SGDLS and CDR2 YYNGEE. J gave up 7 bases and V 3 bases, and 16 bases lay outside the gene matches. CDR3 DNA sequence: TGTGCCAGCAGCGAGGGGGGGACTAGACGTTCTAATTATACGCAGTATTTT. It translates to CASSEGGTRRSNYTQYF.

J is TRBJ1-2 and V is TRBV2; D is possibly TRBD1 (5 bases). This CDR3 spans 15 amino acids. The germline gives CDR1 SNHLY, CDR2 FYNNEI. Trimming left V 4 bases short and J 0 bases short, with 12 bases between. The CDR3 protein is CASSASGTPNYGYTF. CDR3 nucleotide sequence: TGTGCCAGCAGTGCCTCTGGGACGCCTAACTATGGCTACACCTTC.

Only a few counts were recorded for this clone. This chain uses TRBV14 with TRBJ2-1; 9 nucleotides agree with TRBD2. The ends lost 1 base at V and 10 bases at J; junction bases unmatched: 5. This CDR3 spans 14 amino acids. In germline, CDR1 is SGHDN, CDR2 FVKESK. CDR3: CASSQVGLAGEQFF. The CDR3 DNA reads TGTGCCAGCAGCCAAGTAGGGCTAGCGGGGGAGCAGTTCTTC.

This sequence joins TRBV11-2 and TRBJ2-1, with 15 bases identical to TRBD2. The CDR3 is 16 amino acids. The germline V gene has CDR1 SGHAT and CDR2 FQNNGV. J was trimmed by 9 bases and V by 5 bases; bases with no gene match: 8. The CDR3 here is CASSHRTSGGAIEQFF. CDR3 nucleotide sequence: TGTGCCAGCAGCCACCGGACTAGCGGGGGGGCGATTGAGCAGTTCTTC.

V is TRBV19 and J is TRBJ1-5; unclear D gene. Trimming took 2 bases from V and 2 from J, leaving 13 bases between them. Germline CDR1 reads LNHDA; CDR2 reads SQIVND (reference sequence). The CDR3 totals 16 residues. CDR3 in amino acids: CASSIYEGSGNQPQHF. CDR3 DNA sequence: TGTGCCAGTAGTATATATGAGGGAAGTGGCAATCAGCCCCAGCATTTT.

V is TRBV6-6 and J is TRBJ2-1; D tentatively reads TRBD1 or TRBD2 (5 bases each). The CDR3 is 15 amino acids. Germline CDR1 is MNHNY and CDR2 is SVGAGI (reference sequence). The V and J ends lost 2 bases and 5 bases respectively, with 13 bases between them. The CDR3 DNA reads TGTGCCAGCAGTTACCGCCGTAGGGACCACAATGAGCAGTTCTTC. This sequence encodes CASSYRRRDHNEQFF.

The gene calls are TRBV5-1 and TRBJ2-2, with a tentative D call TRBD1 (6 bases). The V gene's germline CDR1 is SGHRS and CDR2 YFSETQ. The CDR3 is made up of 17 amino acids. The V end was cut by 5 bases, the J end by 0 bases, with 17 bases between. The CDR3 is CASSFRRGRANTGELFF. The DNA of the CDR3 is TGCGCCAGCAGTTTCCGCAGGGGCCGAGCGAACACCGGGGAGCTGTTTTTT.

This clone was recorded many times. The gene calls are TRBV3-1 (or the pseudogene TRBV3-2) and TRBJ1-2; 8 bases match TRBD1. This CDR3 has 17 amino acids. Germline CDR1 and CDR2: LGHDT and YNNKEL (reference sequence). The V segment lost 4 bases and the J segment 1 base; nucleotides outside the gene matches: 11. The CDR3 nucleotides are TGTGCCAGCAGCCCCCAGGCTGGGACAGGACTTAACTATGGCTACACCTTC. Its translation is CASSPQAGTGLNYGYTF.

The rearrangement links TRBV4-3 to TRBJ2-2; 9 nucleotides align to TRBD1. CDR1 and CDR2 from the germline V gene are LGHNA and YSLEER. This CDR3 region has 17 residues. With 0 bases clipped from V and 8 bases from J, the junction kept 10 bases outside the gene matches. The CDR3 region is CASSQDSGTGKWGELFF. CDR3 sequence (DNA): TGCGCCAGCAGCCAAGATTCGGGGACAGGGAAATGGGGGGAGCTGTTTTTT.

The DNA for the CDR3 is TGTGCCAGCAGCTTGAGGGGGAACACCGGGGAGCTGTTTTTT. Its translation: CASSLRGNTGELFF. The rearrangement joins TRBV5-4 to TRBJ2-2; possibly TRBD1 for D (5 bases). The CDR3 runs to 14 residues. V lost 1 base and J 1 base, leaving 5 bases between the germline ends. The germline gives CDR1 SGHNT, CDR2 YYREEE (reference sequence).

This chain uses TRBV19 with TRBJ1-2; no reliable D call. Deletions cut 0 bases from V and 0 bases from J, with 11 bases between. CDR3 length equals 16 residues. Per the germline V gene, CDR1 is LNHDA and CDR2 is SQIVND (reference sequence). The CDR3 spells CASSIDRSGTNYGYTF. DNA of the CDR3: TGTGCCAGTAGTATAGATAGGAGCGGAACTAACTATGGCTACACCTTC.

V is TRBV5-1 and J is TRBJ1-2; possibly TRBD1 for D (6 bases). Looked up from germline, CDR1 is SGHRS and CDR2 is YFSETQ. The V gene lost 4 bases and the J gene lost 2 bases, with 15 bases spanning the gap. The CDR3 extends over 15 amino acids. CDR3 nucleotide sequence: TGCGCCAGCAGCGGGGAGGGGGTAGGAAACTATGGCTACACCTTC. This codes for CASSGEGVGNYGYTF.

The chain links TRBV30 to TRBJ2-3; D not certain. Per the germline V gene, CDR1 is GTSNPN and CDR2 is SVGIG (reference sequence). Between the trimmed V and J ends, which lost 0 bases and 2 bases, there was a span of 9 bases. The CDR3 spans 14 residues. CDR3 residues: CAWSVKGSTDTQYF. The CDR3 DNA follows: TGTGCCTGGAGTGTAAAGGGATCCACAGATACGCAGTATTTT.

This sequence joins TRBV9 and TRBJ2-7; 9 nucleotides agree with TRBD1. V was clipped by 0 bases and J by 2 bases; unmatched bases: 0. The CDR3 runs to 14 residues. Per germline, CDR1 SGDLS and CDR2 YYNGEE. The CDR3 is CASSVGTGAYEQYF. CDR3 nucleotides: TGTGCCAGCAGCGTAGGGACAGGGGCCTACGAGCAGTACTTC. Full variable domain (outside the CDR3, taken from reference TRBV9 and TRBJ2-7): DSGVTQTPKHLITATGQRVTLRCSPRSGDLSVYWYQQSLDQGLQFLIQYYNGEERAKGNILERFSAQQFPDLHSELNLSSLELGDSALYFCASSVGTGAYEQYFGPGTRLTVT.

The chain recombines TRBV7-9 with TRBJ2-5; 9 bases fit TRBD1. Per the germline V gene, CDR1 is SEHNR and CDR2 is FQNEAQ (reference sequence). The V gene end was trimmed by 1 base and the J gene end by 4 bases; junction bases not matched to a gene: 4. The CDR3 sequence is 15 residues long. Here the CDR3 reads CASSLGGQGPETQYF. The CDR3 nucleotides are TGTGCCAGCAGCTTAGGGGGACAGGGTCCAGAGACCCAGTACTTC.

The chain links TRBV5-1 to TRBJ2-3, with 9 bases that match TRBD1. CDR1 is SGHRS and CDR2 is YFSETQ in the germline V gene. The CDR3 runs to 15 residues. Unmatched junction bases numbered 4, after V lost 4 bases and J lost 1 base. The CDR3 DNA is TGCGCCAGCAGCCATGGACAGGGGCGCACAGATACGCAGTATTTT. Its translation: CASSHGQGRTDTQYF.

This clone occurred a few times. V gene TRBV7-2 combines with J gene TRBJ2-7, with D maybe TRBD2 (6 bases). Germline CDR1 reads SGHTA; CDR2 reads FQGNSA. This CDR3 is built from 16 residues. V dropped 2 bases and J dropped 5 bases, with 19 bases sitting between them. This CDR3 reads CASSLSVSGGFHEQYF. CDR3 DNA sequence: TGTGCCAGCAGCTTATCCGTTAGTGGGGGGTTCCACGAGCAGTACTTC.